This TCR beta chain derives from a study of CD8+CD57+ T cells in acquired aplastic anemia. Whole-study context: Roughly 3.2 ug was the average amount of DNA from sorted CD4+ and CD8+ cells. Notes on the study in general: Patients and controls turned out to have roughly 31 CD8+ CDR3 sequences in common.

Germline assignment: CDR1 LNHNV and CDR2 YYDKDF (reference sequence). V lost 2 bases to trimming and J lost 4 bases, with 4 bases between them. This CDR3 has 12 residues. Investigators profiled TCR beta VDJ and CDR3 from genomic DNA template. TCRdb reprocessed the reads via MiXCR and lists one record per CDR3 protein. The sample shows roughly 180,000 distinct CDR3 sequences, around 60% of them seen only once. In regard to this clonotype: The antigen remains undetermined.

Patients chosen for sequencing had shown CD8+CD57+ cell expansion by flow cytometry. As a group, the patients uniformly had severe acquired aplastic anemia. Receipt of therapy had not occurred in any patient by the time of blood sampling. The chain uses TRBV15 and TRBJ2-3, with D uncertain. Sequenced: sorted CD4+, CD8+, or CD8+CD57+ T cells (not recorded which) from PBMCs. This TCR derives from a human donor with aplastic anemia. The CDR3, as DNA: TGTGCCACCAGCAGAAACGCAGATACGCAGTATTTT. Translation gives CATSRNADTQYF.